Sequencing of this T cell receptor (beta chain) was carried out in a study of blood T cell repertoires in COVID-19. Study-wide background: Specimens from acute and convalescent COVID-19 originated in the United States, Italy and Spain. PBMCs, B-cell-depleted T cells, or T cells provided the cDNA or gDNA that made up the material.

The CDR3 has 14 residues. CDR1 is SGHTS and CDR2 is YDEGEE in the germline V gene. The V gene lost 0 bases and the J gene lost 1 base, with 7 bases spanning the gap. The table came from immunoSEQ multiplex PCR; TCRdb's copy has only in-frame clones and leaves some out. The table includes about 88,000 clones, about 90% detected once. The source is a man between 18 and 29 years old with COVID-19, enrolled during active disease. The rearrangement joins TRBV5-8 to TRBJ2-5; D gene unclear. The sequenced material came from peripheral blood. The CDR3 DNA reads TGTGCCAGCAGCTTGGGCAGCGTCCAAGAGACCCAGTACTTC. Amino acids: CASSLGSVQETQYF.